The rows below give T cell receptor beta chains drawn from one sample of a study of beta chain features in type 1 diabetes. Clones were sequenced by immunoSEQ multiplex PCR, and TCRdb holds only the in-frame ones, with some missing. The profile shows roughly 170,000 clones, roughly an eighth of them singletons. Sequenced: central memory CD4+ T cells from blood. The receptors here all came from a woman aged 18-29 years in good health. The CDR3 runs from the conserved cysteine through the conserved F or W. Fields, in order: clone size, J gene, V gene, D gene, CDR3 DNA, CDR3 protein. The D gene is left open where the match is weak. Clone sizes are given selectively: once, few, many, or a class where the clone is expanded.

abundance: many
j_gene: TRBJ2-1
v_gene: TRBV27
d_gene: TRBD1
CDR3nt: TGTGCCAGCAGTTTAGATTTGGGGCAGGGGGTCGTCAATGAGCAGTTCTTC
CDR3aa: CASSLDLGQGVVNEQFF

abundance: NA
j_gene: TRBJ1-5
v_gene: TRBV19
d_gene: NA
CDR3nt: TGTGCCAGTAGTATTGCTGCAGGGAATCAGCCCCAGCATTTT
CDR3aa: CASSIAAGNQPQHF

abundance: NA
j_gene: TRBJ2-5
v_gene: TRBV5-1
d_gene: TRBD2
CDR3nt: TGCGCCAGCAGCTTGAGGTTAGCGGGGGAAGAGACCCAGTACTTC
CDR3aa: CASSLRLAGEETQYF

abundance: few
j_gene: TRBJ1-5
v_gene: TRBV15
d_gene: NA
CDR3nt: TGTGCCACCAGGAGGGAGGTGGACAATCAGCCCCAGCATTTT
CDR3aa: CATRREVDNQPQHF

abundance: few
j_gene: TRBJ2-3
v_gene: TRBV30
d_gene: TRBD2
CDR3nt: TGTGCCTGGGGGCTTTGGGGGGGAAGGACAGATACGCAGTATTTT
CDR3aa: CAWGLWGGRTDTQYF

abundance: few
j_gene: TRBJ1-1
v_gene: TRBV5-5
d_gene: NA
CDR3nt: TGTGCCAGCAGCACCTCCGGGGTAGTCATGAACACTGAAGCTTTCTTT
CDR3aa: CASSTSGVVMNTEAFF

abundance: NA
j_gene: TRBJ2-6
v_gene: TRBV7-8
d_gene: TRBD1
CDR3nt: TGTGCCAGCAGCCACAGGGGATCTGGGGCCAACGTCCTGACTTTC
CDR3aa: CASSHRGSGANVLTF

abundance: NA
j_gene: TRBJ2-3
v_gene: TRBV7-9
d_gene: TRBD2
CDR3nt: TGTGCCAGCAGCTCCATACTAGCGTCCCGCACAGATACGCAGTATTTT
CDR3aa: CASSSILASRTDTQYF

abundance: few
j_gene: TRBJ1-2
v_gene: TRBV28
d_gene: TRBD1
CDR3nt: TGTGCCAGCAGAGATCAGGGGGCGATCTATGGCTACACCTTC
CDR3aa: CASRDQGAIYGYTF

abundance: many
j_gene: TRBJ2-7
v_gene: TRBV29-1
d_gene: TRBD2
CDR3nt: TGCAGCGTTGTGTATAGCGGGAGATCCGAGCAGTACTTC
CDR3aa: CSVVYSGRSEQYF

abundance: NA
j_gene: TRBJ2-3
v_gene: TRBV27
d_gene: TRBD1
CDR3nt: TGTGCCAGCAGGGGTGGTGGAGAGGGACAGGGGAAGACAGATACGCAGTATTTT
CDR3aa: CASRGGGEGQGKTDTQYF

abundance: NA
j_gene: TRBJ2-1
v_gene: TRBV6-5
d_gene: TRBD2
CDR3nt: TGTGCCAGCAGTTACTCGCTAGCGGGAGGGGACAATGAGCAGTTCTTC
CDR3aa: CASSYSLAGGDNEQFF

abundance: NA
j_gene: TRBJ1-2
v_gene: TRBV7-9
d_gene: NA
CDR3nt: TGTGCCAGCAGCTCACCTCTACGCTATGGCTACACCTTC
CDR3aa: CASSSPLRYGYTF

abundance: NA
j_gene: TRBJ2-1
v_gene: TRBV18
d_gene: NA
CDR3nt: TGTGCCAGCTCACCACCTGGGGCAGGGAAGGGTGAGCAGTTCTTC
CDR3aa: CASSPPGAGKGEQFF

abundance: NA
j_gene: TRBJ2-3
v_gene: TRBV9
d_gene: NA
CDR3nt: TGTGCCAGCAGCGTTCAACGGGAGAGGGCAGATACGCAGTATTTT
CDR3aa: CASSVQRERADTQYF

abundance: few
j_gene: TRBJ2-1
v_gene: TRBV7-9
d_gene: NA
CDR3nt: TGTGCCAGCACCCCGGCGGCTTACAATGAGCAGTTCTTC
CDR3aa: CASTPAAYNEQFF

abundance: few
j_gene: TRBJ2-6
v_gene: TRBV19
d_gene: NA
CDR3nt: TGTGCCAGTAGTATACACTCTGGGGCCAACGTCCTGACTTTC
CDR3aa: CASSIHSGANVLTF

abundance: many
j_gene: TRBJ2-6
v_gene: TRBV7-2
d_gene: NA
CDR3nt: TGTGCCAGCAGCTCTAGGCGCGTCAGCTCTGGGGCCAACGTCCTGACTTTC
CDR3aa: CASSSRRVSSGANVLTF

abundance: few
j_gene: TRBJ2-1
v_gene: TRBV6-5
d_gene: TRBD2
CDR3nt: TGTGCCAGCAGCCCGGGACTAGCGGACTACAATGAGCAGTTCTTC
CDR3aa: CASSPGLADYNEQFF

abundance: few
j_gene: TRBJ2-2
v_gene: TRBV27
d_gene: NA
CDR3nt: TGTGCCAGCAGTTTCAGACAGAACACCGGGGAGCTGTTTTTT
CDR3aa: CASSFRQNTGELFF

abundance: few
j_gene: TRBJ2-7
v_gene: TRBV7-9
d_gene: TRBD2
CDR3nt: TGTGCCAGCAGCCGCGGGGGGGGCTCCTACGAGCAGTACTTC
CDR3aa: CASSRGGGSYEQYF

abundance: few
j_gene: TRBJ2-7
v_gene: TRBV18
d_gene: NA
CDR3nt: TGTGCCAGCTCACCAGAGCAGGGGATCTACGAGCAGTACTTC
CDR3aa: CASSPEQGIYEQYF

abundance: NA
j_gene: TRBJ2-7
v_gene: TRBV7-2
d_gene: NA
CDR3nt: TGTGCCAGCAGCCCCCTGGATCGGTTCAGCGGCTACGAGCAGTACTTC
CDR3aa: CASSPLDRFSGYEQYF

abundance: NA
j_gene: TRBJ2-2
v_gene: TRBV9
d_gene: NA
CDR3nt: TGTGCCAGCAGCGTAGGTGCGGCGAACACCGGGGAGCTGTTTTTT
CDR3aa: CASSVGAANTGELFF

abundance: NA
j_gene: TRBJ2-4
v_gene: TRBV11-1
d_gene: TRBD1
CDR3nt: TGTGCCAGCAGCTTAACTACTCCGGACAGGTCGCCTAAGGGGAACATTCAGTACTTC
CDR3aa: CASSLTTPDRSPKGNIQYF

abundance: NA
j_gene: TRBJ1-3
v_gene: TRBV28
d_gene: TRBD1
CDR3nt: TGTGCCAGCAGCGTACCCAACAGGGGCTCTGGAAACACCATATATTTT
CDR3aa: CASSVPNRGSGNTIYF

abundance: few
j_gene: TRBJ1-2
v_gene: TRBV19
d_gene: TRBD1
CDR3nt: TGTGCCAGTAGTATAGGGAGCCGGAGACAGGGGGCCGGTGGCTACACCTTC
CDR3aa: CASSIGSRRQGAGGYTF

abundance: few
j_gene: TRBJ1-3
v_gene: TRBV7-9
d_gene: NA
CDR3nt: TGTGCCAGCAGCTTCACGGCGGCCGGAAACACCATATATTTT
CDR3aa: CASSFTAAGNTIYF